The 29 T cell receptor beta chains below were found in one sample sequenced in a study of cytomegalovirus exposure and HLA in healthy donors. The PCR contained 60 Vbeta and 13 Jbeta primers. The data were produced by immunoSEQ multiplex PCR, yet TCRdb's version contains in-frame clones alone and is incomplete. This table has approximately 72,000 clones, around 79% appearing once. Source material: PBMCs. These receptor sequences come from a male donor in good health and CMV-seropositive.

This sequence joins TRBV6-5 and TRBJ2-1; TRBD2 agrees at 11 bases. Germline CDR1 MNHEY, CDR2 SVGAGI. V lost 5 bases to trimming and J lost 4 bases; unmatched junction nucleotides: 4. CDR3 length: 15 amino acids. CDR3 in amino acids: CASSPTSGDYNEQFF. CDR3 bases: TGTGCCAGCAGTCCGACTAGCGGGGATTACAATGAGCAGTTCTTC.

The genes are TRBV6-6 and TRBJ2-7; TRBD1 matches 8 bases. Germline V CDR1 and CDR2: MNHNY, SVGAGI (reference sequence). V lost 2 bases and J lost 3; bases outside the gene matches: 6. CDR3 length: 15 residues. CDR3 coding DNA: TGTGCCAGCAGTTACCTTCAGGGGGCCGGCTACGAGCAGTACTTC. It translates to CASSYLQGAGYEQYF.

V and J are TRBV7-9 and TRBJ2-7; TRBD1 matches 8 bases. The CDR3 consists of 13 residues. The germline V gene encodes CDR1 SEHNR and CDR2 FQNEAQ (reference sequence). The trim removed 5 bases at V and 6 bases at J, leaving 6 bases unmatched. The DNA of the CDR3 is TGTGCCAGCAGCCGCCCGACAGGGGTCGAGCAGTACTTC. This sequence encodes CASSRPTGVEQYF.

This clone has only one observation. This chain uses TRBV11-2 with TRBJ2-3; 10 bases align to TRBD2. This CDR3 comprises 14 residues. Looked up from germline, CDR1 is SGHAT and CDR2 is FQNNGV. Losses at the gene ends were 5 bases for V and 6 bases for J; bases not matched to a gene: 5. The CDR3 DNA reads TGTGCCAGCAGCCAGGGACTAGCGCGGGATACGCAGTATTTT. Translation: CASSQGLARDTQYF.

This sequence joins TRBV4-1 and TRBJ2-5; D unclear. Germline V lookup: CDR1 MGHRA, CDR2 YSYEKL. The CDR3 is 14 amino acids. The V end lost 1 base, the J end lost 4 bases, and 10 bases lay between the germline ends. In DNA form, the CDR3 reads TGCGCCAGCAGCCAAGGAGAAATCGGAGAGACCCAGTACTTC. Translated, it gives CASSQGEIGETQYF.

This chain uses TRBV6-5 with TRBJ2-5; TRBD2 matches 8 bases. CDR3 length equals 16 residues. The V gene end was trimmed by 4 bases and the J gene end by 4 bases; junction bases not matched to a gene: 11. Germline assignment: CDR1 MNHEY and CDR2 SVGAGI. CDR3 region: CASSWGVAGRGETQYF. The CDR3 region has the DNA TGTGCCAGCAGTTGGGGGGTAGCGGGGAGGGGAGAGACCCAGTACTTC.

The gene calls are TRBV6-1 and TRBJ1-2, with D perhaps TRBD1 (5 bases). The germline gives CDR1 MNHNS, CDR2 SASEGT. CDR3 length equals 12 residues. V was clipped by 10 bases and J by 7 bases, with 16 bases between them. CDR3 in DNA: TGTGCCACTATACCCTCGGGGGGTGGCTACACCTTC. This codes for CATIPSGGGYTF.

The chain has TRBV28 and TRBJ2-7; 9 nucleotides align to TRBD1. The CDR3 sequence is 15 residues long. The trim removed 6 bases at V and 4 bases at J, leaving 10 bases unmatched. From germline, CDR1 is MDHEN and CDR2 SYDVKM. CDR3 in amino acids: CASSRYRDREYEQYF. CDR3 in DNA: TGTGCCAGCAGCCGGTACCGGGACAGGGAGTACGAGCAGTACTTC.

This clone was observed a few times. The J gene is TRBJ1-4, the V gene TRBV6-5; D not resolved. Germline CDR1 is MNHEY and CDR2 is SVGAGI. The CDR3 has 14 residues. The V and J ends lost 6 bases and 5 bases respectively, with 13 bases between them. Written as DNA, the CDR3 is TGTGCCAGCAGGGAGAGAGGCCTAAATGAAAAACTGTTTTTT. Its translation: CASRERGLNEKLFF.

This clone has only a few counts. The chain recombines TRBV19 with TRBJ2-2; 7 bases are a match to TRBD1. CDR3 length equals 15 residues. In germline, CDR1 is LNHDA, CDR2 SQIVND (reference sequence). The J segment lost 1 base and the V segment lost 3 bases, leaving 2 bases of the junction unmatched. The CDR3 region has the DNA TGTGCCAGTAGTATGGGGACAGTGAACACCGGGGAGCTGTTTTTT. This gives the protein CASSMGTVNTGELFF.

Notes on this clone: Additional DNA sequences in this sample encode the identical CDR3. The V and J genes are TRBV9 and TRBJ1-1; a possible D gene is TRBD1 (6 bases). V was shortened by 0 bases and J by 3 bases, with 12 bases between the two germline ends. The CDR3 contains 15 residues. The germline V gene encodes CDR1 SGDLS and CDR2 YYNGEE. CDR3 sequence (DNA): TGTGCCAGCAGCGTAGAACAAGGGGGGGACACTGAAGCTTTCTTT. This encodes CASSVEQGGDTEAFF. The complete variable domain, with remaining parts taken from reference TRBV9 and TRBJ1-1, reads DSGVTQTPKHLITATGQRVTLRCSPRSGDLSVYWYQQSLDQGLQFLIQYYNGEERAKGNILERFSAQQFPDLHSELNLSSLELGDSALYFCASSVEQGGDTEAFFGQGTRLTVV.

This chain uses TRBV6-6 with TRBJ2-7; 7 positions match TRBD1. CDR3 length: 15 amino acids. Germline CDR1 and CDR2: MNHNY and SVGAGI (reference sequence). V shed 2 bases, J shed 3 bases, and the junction held 7 bases outside the gene matches. The DNA for the CDR3 is TGTGCCAGCAGTTACGAAACCAGGGGGTACTACGAGCAGTACTTC. Residues: CASSYETRGYYEQYF.

J is TRBJ2-1 and V is TRBV7-2; the D is unclear. Germline CDR1 SGHTA, CDR2 FQGNSA. Trimming removed 1 base from V and 4 bases from J, with 14 bases in between. There are 16 residues in the CDR3. CDR3 amino acids: CASSLVATSLYNEQFF. The CDR3 bases are TGTGCCAGCAGCTTAGTTGCGACATCTTTATACAATGAGCAGTTCTTC. Full variable domain (remainder filled in from reference TRBV7-2 and TRBJ2-1): GAGVSQSPSNKVTEKGKDVELRCDPISGHTALYWYRQSLGQGLEFLIYFQGNSAPDKSGLPSDRFSAERTGGSVSTLTIQRTQQEDSAVYLCASSLVATSLYNEQFFGPGTRLTVL.

This clone was counted a few times. This chain uses TRBV7-8 with TRBJ2-7, with no clear D. Germline CDR1 is SGHVS and CDR2 is FQNEAQ. This CDR3 is built from 12 residues. Trimming took off 3 bases at V and 6 bases at J, with 9 bases between the two ends. The CDR3 region has the DNA TGTGCCAGCAGCTTTCCCAGAGGCGAGCAGTACTTC. It translates to CASSFPRGEQYF.

This clone was counted only a few times. The chain carries TRBV2 and TRBJ1-6; 7 bases match TRBD1. The CDR3 has 17 residues. After removal of 6 bases from V and 4 bases from J, the junction contained 12 bases not matched to a gene. Germline CDR1 is SNHLY and CDR2 is FYNNEI. DNA for the CDR3: TGTGCCAGCAGACCAATAAAACAGGGGAAATATAATTCACCCCTCCACTTT. Its protein product is CASRPIKQGKYNSPLHF.

This clone was observed once. The CDR3 DNA reads TGTGCCAGCAGTCCCCCGGGACTAGCGCCCGGTGAGCAGTTCTTC. Amino acid sequence: CASSPPGLAPGEQFF. V gene TRBV28 combines with J gene TRBJ2-1; 10 positions agree with TRBD2. The CDR3 runs 15 residues. Per germline, CDR1 MDHEN and CDR2 SYDVKM. V lost 5 bases, J lost 9 bases, and 10 bases stayed unmatched.

This clone was observed a single time. The chain joins TRBV28 to TRBJ1-2, with 7 bases that match TRBD1. There are 17 residues in the CDR3. V trimming: 5 bases; J trimming: 0 bases; junction bases outside the gene matches: 12. CDR1 and CDR2 from the germline V gene are MDHEN and SYDVKM. In DNA, the CDR3 is TGTGCCAGCAGTATCCGATGGACAGGCCCAGCTAACTATGGCTACACCTTC. Translation: CASSIRWTGPANYGYTF.

This chain connects TRBV5-1 to TRBJ2-7, with D possibly being TRBD2 (6 bases). The germline gives CDR1 SGHRS, CDR2 YFSETQ. V lost 10 bases and J 1 base, leaving 12 bases between the germline ends. The CDR3 is 12 residues long. The CDR3 protein is CALAQGSYEQYF. The CDR3 DNA is TGCGCCCTAGCGCAGGGATCCTACGAGCAGTACTTC. Based on the CDR3 plus reference TRBV5-1 and TRBJ2-7, the full variable domain is KAGVTQTPRYLIKTRGQQVTLSCSPISGHRSVSWYQQTPGQGLQFLFEYFSETQRNKGNFPGRFSGRQFSNSRSEMNVSTLELGDSALYLCALAQGSYEQYFGPGTRLTVT.

V and J are TRBV15 and TRBJ2-7, with 9 bases aligning to TRBD1. The V segment lost 3 bases and the J segment 0 bases; nucleotides outside the gene matches: 9. Germline CDR1 reads LNHNV; CDR2 reads YYDKDF (reference sequence). The CDR3 runs to 17 residues. CDR3 coding DNA: TGTGCCACCAGCAGCCGACAAACAGGGGGCAGCTCCTACGAGCAGTACTTC. As protein: CATSSRQTGGSSYEQYF.

This clone was counted once. CDR3 residues: CASSSAGTSRNYEQYF. The CDR3 nucleotides are TGTGCCAGCAGTTCCGCCGGGACTAGCAGAAACTACGAGCAGTACTTC. The chain has TRBV28 and TRBJ2-7; 9 bases map to TRBD2. Germline V lookup: CDR1 MDHEN, CDR2 SYDVKM. The length of the CDR3 is 16 residues. J was trimmed by 3 bases and V by 4 bases; bases with no gene match: 10.

This chain uses TRBV4-3 with TRBJ2-3, with 7 bases that match TRBD2. Trimming at V came to 3 bases and at J to 3 bases, leaving 3 bases not matched to a gene. CDR3 length equals 14 residues. The germline CDR1 and CDR2 sequences are LGHNA and YSLEER. The CDR3 is CASSQGAGTDTQYF. DNA of the CDR3: TGCGCCAGCAGCCAGGGAGCGGGGACAGATACGCAGTATTTT.

This clone was counted between two and nine times. This rearrangement joins TRBV5-4 to TRBJ1-4; 9 nucleotides align to TRBD1. V lost 3 bases and J lost 7; bases outside the gene matches: 4. Per the germline V gene, CDR1 is SGHNT and CDR2 is YYREEE (reference sequence). This CDR3 contains 14 residues. The CDR3 nucleotides read TGTGCCAGCAGCTCACAGGGGGCAGTTGAAAAACTGTTTTTT. Protein product: CASSSQGAVEKLFF. The full variable domain, its missing parts supplied by reference TRBV5-4 and TRBJ1-4, is ETGVTQSPTHLIKTRGQQVTLRCSSQSGHNTVSWYQQALGQGPQFIFQYYREEENGRGNFPPRFSGLQFPNYSSELNVNALELDDSALYLCASSSQGAVEKLFFGSGTQLSVL.

The chain is built from TRBV27 and TRBJ2-2; D remains ambiguous. Germline assignment: CDR1 MNHEY and CDR2 SMNVEV (reference sequence). Trimming left V 3 bases short and J 5 bases short, with 7 bases between. The CDR3 totals 13 residues. The CDR3 coding sequence is TGTGCCAGCAGTTTCCAAACAACCGGGGAGCTGTTTTTT. Translating it yields CASSFQTTGELFF.

This clone was counted once. The chain combines TRBV7-2 with TRBJ2-3; D perhaps matches TRBD1 (5 bases). Between the trimmed V and J ends, which lost 7 bases and 3 bases, there was a span of 14 bases. There are 14 residues in the CDR3. Germline V lookup: CDR1 SGHTA, CDR2 FQGNSA. The CDR3 sequence is CASTSQAGTDTQYF. The CDR3 DNA reads as TGTGCCAGCACTTCCCAGGCAGGGACAGATACGCAGTATTTT.

The chain employs TRBV5-5 and TRBJ2-3, with D perhaps matching TRBD2 (6 bases). V gave up 4 bases and J gave up 0 bases, with 15 bases separating them. The CDR3 is 16 amino acids. In germline, CDR1 is SGHKS, CDR2 YYEKEE (reference sequence). The CDR3: CASSHPGGISTDTQYF. The CDR3 DNA reads as TGTGCCAGCAGCCACCCGGGCGGGATTAGCACAGATACGCAGTATTTT.

This clone has just a few counts. The genes are TRBV5-6 and TRBJ2-6; tentative D call: TRBD1 (6 bases). Per the germline V gene, CDR1 is SGHDT and CDR2 is YYEEEE. This CDR3 comprises 15 residues. Trimming shortened V by 6 bases and J by 0 bases, and 10 bases separated the two germline ends. The CDR3 here is CASNRQDSGANVLTF. In nucleotides, the CDR3 is TGTGCCAGCAACCGACAGGACTCTGGGGCCAACGTCCTGACTTTC.

The rearrangement links TRBV28 to TRBJ1-4, with 8 bases matching TRBD1. Trimming removed 5 bases from V and 13 bases from J; junction bases left unmatched: 12. CDR3 size: 14 residues. Germline CDR1 MDHEN, CDR2 SYDVKM. The CDR3 loop is CASSPGQGFMGLFF. In DNA form, the CDR3 reads TGTGCCAGCAGTCCCGGACAGGGATTTATGGGACTGTTTTTT.

This clone has a handful of counts. V is TRBV4-2 and J is TRBJ1-4; 7 bases line up with TRBD1. Trimming took 4 bases from V and 4 from J; bases not matched to a gene: 6. This CDR3 has 15 amino acids. Germline V gives CDR1 LGHNA, CDR2 YNFKEQ. The DNA of the CDR3 is TGTGCCAGCAGCCTTGGGGACAGATATAATGAAAAACTGTTTTTT. It yields the protein CASSLGDRYNEKLFF.

This clone showed up just a few times. The chain recombines TRBV6-1 with TRBJ1-4; 7 positions match TRBD1. Germline assignment: CDR1 MNHNS and CDR2 SASEGT. V dropped 4 bases and J dropped 8; count of bases not matched to a gene: 4. The CDR3 has 13 residues. The CDR3 spells CASSGPGGEKLFF. The CDR3 DNA is TGTGCCAGCAGTGGCCCAGGGGGGGAAAAACTGTTTTTT.